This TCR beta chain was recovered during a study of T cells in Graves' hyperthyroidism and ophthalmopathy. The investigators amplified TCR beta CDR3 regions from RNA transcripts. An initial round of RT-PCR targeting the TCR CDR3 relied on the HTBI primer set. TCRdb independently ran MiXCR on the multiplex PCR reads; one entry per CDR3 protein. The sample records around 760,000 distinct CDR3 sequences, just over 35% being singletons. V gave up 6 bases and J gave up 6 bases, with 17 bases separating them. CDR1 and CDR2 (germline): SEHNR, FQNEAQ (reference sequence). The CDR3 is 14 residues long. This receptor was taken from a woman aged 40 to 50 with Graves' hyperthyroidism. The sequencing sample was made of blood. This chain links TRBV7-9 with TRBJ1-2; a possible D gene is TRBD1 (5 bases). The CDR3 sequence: CASRPDRSTDGYTF. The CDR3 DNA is TGTGCCAGCAGACCCGACAGAAGCACAGATGGCTACACCTTC.